These 18 T cell receptor beta chains were all obtained from the same sample, sequenced in a study of chemoradiotherapy in HPV16-positive cancers. Produced via immunoSEQ multiplex PCR; TCRdb's table is partial and in-frame only. The sample lists 13,000 or so clones; just under 70% were seen once. The biological material was taken from a patient who underwent chemoradiotherapy. The receptor set was obtained from a human donor with HPV-associated anogenital cancer.

The chain recombines TRBV7-2 with TRBJ2-3, with unresolved D. Germline V CDR1 and CDR2: SGHTA, FQGNSA. V lost 1 base to trimming and J lost 3 bases, with 8 bases between them. The CDR3 spans 14 residues. CDR3 bases: TGTGCCAGCAGCTTAGGGCTACTGACAGATACGCAGTATTTT. Translating it yields CASSLGLLTDTQYF. The whole variable domain, filled in from reference TRBV7-2 and TRBJ2-3, reads GAGVSQSPSNKVTEKGKDVELRCDPISGHTALYWYRQSLGQGLEFLIYFQGNSAPDKSGLPSDRFSAERTGGSVSTLTIQRTQQEDSAVYLCASSLGLLTDTQYFGPGTRLTVL.

The rearrangement joins TRBV7-8 to TRBJ2-1; maybe TRBD1 (8 bases). Trimming took 6 bases from V and 4 from J, leaving 19 bases between them. The CDR3 runs to 16 residues. The germline CDR1 and CDR2 sequences are SGHVS and FQNEAQ. The CDR3 loop is CASRGSGTGLYNEQFF. CDR3 coding DNA: TGTGCCAGCAGAGGGAGCGGGACAGGTCTTTACAATGAGCAGTTCTTC.

This clone is labeled large (0.1 to 1%). The rearrangement links TRBV6-5 to TRBJ2-7; D perhaps matches TRBD2 (6 bases). Trimming took 5 bases from V and 8 from J, leaving 16 bases between them. This CDR3 comprises 13 residues. Germline CDR1 and CDR2: MNHEY and SVGAGI. DNA for the CDR3: TGTGCCAGCAGTCCGCCGGGAGACACGAAGCAGTACTTC. This translates into CASSPPGDTKQYF.

This chain links TRBV29-1 with TRBJ2-7, with 16 bases lining up with TRBD2. CDR3 length equals 15 residues. Germline V gene data show CDR1 as SQVTM and CDR2 as ANQGSEA. After removal of 6 bases from V and 5 bases from J, the junction contained 7 bases not matched to a gene. The DNA for the CDR3 is TGCAGCGTCGCGGGACTAGCGGGGGGGCCTGACGAGCAGTACTTC. This translates into CSVAGLAGGPDEQYF.

The V and J genes are TRBV5-1 and TRBJ2-1; 12 bases line up with TRBD1. Trimming took 5 bases from V and 5 from J; bases not matched to a gene: 8. The CDR3 extends over 16 amino acids. CDR1 and CDR2 (germline): SGHRS, YFSETQ. In DNA form, the CDR3 reads TGCGCCAGCAGTAAATCACGGGACAGGGGGCACAATGAGCAGTTCTTC. Its translation: CASSKSRDRGHNEQFF.

The rearrangement uses TRBV29-1 and TRBJ2-3; no firm D call. Trimming took off 5 bases at V and 6 bases at J, with 6 bases between the two ends. The germline gives CDR1 SQVTM, CDR2 ANQGSEA. The CDR3 length is 10 residues. The CDR3 coding sequence is TGCAGCGTTCGGGCCGATACGCAGTATTTT. It specifies CSVRADTQYF.

The chain links TRBV29-1 to TRBJ1-2; a weak D match, TRBD1 (6 bases). Germline V gene data show CDR1 as SQVTM and CDR2 as ANQGSEA. CDR3 length: 12 residues. V shed 7 bases and J shed 6 bases, with 15 bases lying between them. CDR3 sequence reads: CSGGQPSDGYTF. CDR3 nucleotides: TGCAGCGGAGGACAGCCTTCGGATGGCTACACCTTC.

The rearrangement uses TRBV9 and TRBJ2-5; the match to TRBD1 covers 7 bases. With 4 bases clipped from V and 3 bases from J, the junction kept 9 bases outside the gene matches. Germline V gene data show CDR1 as SGDLS and CDR2 as YYNGEE. CDR3 length equals 15 residues. CDR3 sequence reads: CASSSSGTDKETQYF. CDR3 coding DNA: TGTGCCAGCAGCTCCTCCGGGACAGACAAAGAGACCCAGTACTTC.

The chain couples TRBV5-1 to TRBJ2-3, with a possible D match to TRBD1 (6 bases). There are 15 residues in the CDR3. Germline-derived CDR1 and CDR2 are SGHRS and YFSETQ. Trimming shortened V by 4 bases and J by 2 bases, and 14 bases separated the two germline ends. The CDR3 reads CASSEGGRSTDTQYF. Written as DNA, the CDR3 is TGCGCCAGCAGCGAAGGGGGACGGTCCACAGATACGCAGTATTTT.

The table lists this clone with a few counts. The CDR3 protein is CASSYRGNNSPLHF. In DNA form, the CDR3 reads TGTGCCAGCAGTTACAGGGGGAATAATTCACCCCTCCACTTT. The chain carries TRBV6-6 and TRBJ1-6; maybe TRBD1 (6 bases). The V and J ends lost 2 bases and 5 bases respectively, with 7 bases between them. The CDR3 is 14 amino acids. Germline values: CDR1 MNHNY, CDR2 SVGAGI (reference sequence).

The rearrangement joins TRBV6-1 to TRBJ1-6, with D possibly matching TRBD1 (5 bases). The germline V gene has CDR1 MNHNS and CDR2 SASEGT. V lost 3 bases to trimming and J lost 10 bases, with 16 bases between them. The CDR3 is 15 amino acids. As DNA, the CDR3 is TGTGCCAGCAGTGAGAGGGCAGGGAGTTACTCACCCCTCCACTTT. It yields the protein CASSERAGSYSPLHF.

The chain combines TRBV6-1 with TRBJ1-2; tentative D call: TRBD1 (5 bases). The CDR3 loop spans 18 amino acids. Trimming cost V 3 bases and J 0 bases, with 20 bases left between them. CDR1 and CDR2 from the germline V gene are MNHNS and SASEGT. CDR3 amino acids: CASSDRSEGFVSNYGYTF. For the CDR3, the DNA is TGTGCCAGCAGTGACCGATCGGAGGGGTTTGTCTCTAACTATGGCTACACCTTC.

This clone was seen just once. V and J are TRBV11-2 and TRBJ2-5; D might be TRBD1 (5 bases). This CDR3 has 14 amino acids. With 1 base removed from V and 2 bases from J, the gap between germline ends came to 8 bases. Looked up from germline, CDR1 is SGHAT and CDR2 is FQNNGV. The CDR3 DNA reads as TGTGCCAGCAGCTTAGGGGGCAGGCAAGAGACCCAGTACTTC. It translates to CASSLGGRQETQYF. Full variable domain (remainder filled in from reference TRBV11-2 and TRBJ2-5): EAGVAQSPRYKIIEKRQSVAFWCNPISGHATLYWYQQILGQGPKLLIQFQNNGVVDDSQLPKDRFSAERLKGVDSTLKIQPAKLEDSAVYLCASSLGGRQETQYFGPGTRLLVL.

This chain connects TRBV5-6 to TRBJ2-4; 10 nucleotides match TRBD1. The CDR3 extends over 13 amino acids. The germline CDR1 and CDR2 sequences are SGHDT and YYEEEE. The V gene end was trimmed by 3 bases and the J gene end by 8 bases; junction bases not matched to a gene: 2. The CDR3 loop reads CASSWDRGDIQYF. The CDR3 nucleotides are TGTGCCAGCAGCTGGGACAGGGGTGACATTCAGTACTTC. Using reference TRBV5-6 and TRBJ2-4 for the parts outside the CDR3, the full variable domain is DAGVTQSPTHLIKTRGQQVTLRCSPKSGHDTVSWYQQALGQGPQFIFQYYEEEERQRGNFPDRFSGHQFPNYSSELNVNALLLGDSALYLCASSWDRGDIQYFGAGTRLSVL.

V gene TRBV28 combines with J gene TRBJ1-2; D might be TRBD1 (5 bases). Germline V gives CDR1 MDHEN, CDR2 SYDVKM. Trimming took off 8 bases at V and 3 bases at J, with 19 bases between the two ends. The CDR3 spans 15 residues. As DNA, the CDR3 is TGTGCCAGCGACGACGCGGCGGGGGGGTACTATGGCTACACCTTC. It yields the protein CASDDAAGGYYGYTF.

This chain connects TRBV9 to TRBJ2-2; D remains unclear. The germline gives CDR1 SGDLS, CDR2 YYNGEE. V dropped 0 bases and J dropped 0 bases, with 9 bases sitting between them. This CDR3 is 16 amino acids long. The CDR3 coding sequence is TGTGCCAGCAGCGTAGCGGCAAGGACGAACACCGGGGAGCTGTTTTTT. Protein product: CASSVAARTNTGELFF.

The chain carries TRBV9 and TRBJ1-3; no firm D call. Germline lookup yields CDR1 SGDLS and CDR2 YYNGEE. Trimming shortened V by 0 bases and J by 4 bases, and 11 bases separated the two germline ends. This CDR3 region has 15 residues. The CDR3 nucleotides are TGTGCCAGCAGCGTAGATGTAGGCGTGGGAAACACCATATATTTT. It encodes CASSVDVGVGNTIYF.

J is TRBJ2-7 and V is TRBV25-1; 9 nucleotides line up with TRBD1. The CDR3 sequence is 14 residues long. V dropped 6 bases and J dropped 4; count of bases not matched to a gene: 7. Germline CDR1 MGHDK, CDR2 SYGVNS. CDR3 amino acids: CASRGQGRDYEQYF. CDR3 sequence (DNA): TGTGCCAGCAGAGGACAGGGGCGGGATTACGAGCAGTACTTC.